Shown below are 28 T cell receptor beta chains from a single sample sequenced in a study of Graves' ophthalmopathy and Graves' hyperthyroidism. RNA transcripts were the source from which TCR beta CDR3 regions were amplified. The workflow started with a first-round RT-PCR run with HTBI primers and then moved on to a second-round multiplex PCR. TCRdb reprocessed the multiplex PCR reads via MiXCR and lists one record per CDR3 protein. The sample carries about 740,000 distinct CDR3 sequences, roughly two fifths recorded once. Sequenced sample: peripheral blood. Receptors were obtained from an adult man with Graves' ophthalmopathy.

The chain's CDR3 is CSAGLAGDTDTQYF. The CDR3 DNA follows: TGCAGTGCAGGACTAGCGGGCGACACAGATACGCAGTATTTT. V is TRBV20-1 and J is TRBJ2-3, with 11 bases lining up with TRBD2. The germline CDR1 and CDR2 sequences are DFQATT and SNEGSKA (reference sequence). The CDR3 is made up of 14 amino acids. Trimming at V came to 6 bases and at J to 2 bases, leaving 4 bases not matched to a gene.

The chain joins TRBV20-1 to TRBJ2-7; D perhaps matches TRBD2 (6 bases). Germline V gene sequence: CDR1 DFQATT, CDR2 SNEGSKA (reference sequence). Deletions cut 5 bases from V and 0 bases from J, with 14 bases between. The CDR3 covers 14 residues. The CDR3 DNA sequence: TGCAGTGCTTCCGGGACTTCATTCTCCTACGAGCAGTACTTC. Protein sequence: CSASGTSFSYEQYF.

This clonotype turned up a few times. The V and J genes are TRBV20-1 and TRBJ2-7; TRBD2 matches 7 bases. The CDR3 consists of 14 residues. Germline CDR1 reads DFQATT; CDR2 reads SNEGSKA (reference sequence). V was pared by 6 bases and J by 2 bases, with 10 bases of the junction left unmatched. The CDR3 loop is CSASAAGDAYEQYF. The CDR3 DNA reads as TGCAGTGCCAGCGCCGCGGGAGACGCCTACGAGCAGTACTTC.

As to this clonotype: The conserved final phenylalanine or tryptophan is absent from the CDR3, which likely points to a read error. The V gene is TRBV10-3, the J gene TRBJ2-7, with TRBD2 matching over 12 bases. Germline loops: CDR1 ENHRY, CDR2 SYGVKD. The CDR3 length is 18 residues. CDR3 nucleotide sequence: TGTGCCGTCAGGCAGACTAGCGGGAGCCGACGTGGGACCTACGAGCAGTACCTC. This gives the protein CAVRQTSGSRRGTYEQYL.

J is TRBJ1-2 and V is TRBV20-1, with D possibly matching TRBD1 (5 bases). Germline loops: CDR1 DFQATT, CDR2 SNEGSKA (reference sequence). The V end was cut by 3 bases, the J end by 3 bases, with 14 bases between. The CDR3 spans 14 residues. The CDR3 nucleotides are TGCAGTGCTAGTTCACAGGAGGCGGACTATGGCTACACCTTC. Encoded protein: CSASSQEADYGYTF.

The CDR3 DNA reads as TGTGCCAGCAGCGGGGCCGGTCAAGAGACCCAGCATTTT. Translating gives CASSGAGQETQHF. The genes are TRBV11-3 and TRBJ1-5; TRBD1 is a possible D gene (5 bases). In germline, CDR1 is SGHNT, CDR2 YENEEA. This CDR3 comprises 13 residues. Trimming pared 5 bases from V and 11 bases from J, leaving 16 bases between.

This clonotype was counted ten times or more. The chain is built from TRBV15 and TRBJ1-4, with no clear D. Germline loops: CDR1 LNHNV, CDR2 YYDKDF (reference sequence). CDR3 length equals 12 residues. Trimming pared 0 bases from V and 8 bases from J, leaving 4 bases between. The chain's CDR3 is CATSRESEKLFF. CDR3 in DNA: TGTGCCACCAGCAGAGAATCAGAAAAACTGTTTTTT.

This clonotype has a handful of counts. The CDR3 protein is CASSTDSPTEAFF. The DNA for the CDR3 is TGTGCCAGCAGCACGGACAGCCCCACTGAAGCTTTCTTT. This sequence joins TRBV10-3 and TRBJ1-1, with a possible D match to TRBD1 (6 bases). The CDR3 runs 13 residues. Germline CDR1 reads ENHRY; CDR2 reads SYGVKD. V was shortened by 10 bases and J by 4 bases, with 16 bases between the two germline ends.

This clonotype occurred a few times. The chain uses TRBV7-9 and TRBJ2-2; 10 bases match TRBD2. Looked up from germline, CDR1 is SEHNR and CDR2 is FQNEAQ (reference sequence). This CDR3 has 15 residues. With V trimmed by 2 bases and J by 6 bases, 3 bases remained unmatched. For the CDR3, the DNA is TGTGCCAGCAGCTTAAGCGGGGGGGCCGCCGGGGAGCTGTTTTTT. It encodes CASSLSGGAAGELFF.

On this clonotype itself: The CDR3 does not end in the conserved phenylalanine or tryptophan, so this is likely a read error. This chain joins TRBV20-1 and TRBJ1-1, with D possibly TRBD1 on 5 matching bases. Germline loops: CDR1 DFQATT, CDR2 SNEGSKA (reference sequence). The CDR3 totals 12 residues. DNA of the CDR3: TGCAGCGCTAGAGGCCCAACAGGTGAAGCTTTCCTT. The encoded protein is CSARGPTGEAFL.

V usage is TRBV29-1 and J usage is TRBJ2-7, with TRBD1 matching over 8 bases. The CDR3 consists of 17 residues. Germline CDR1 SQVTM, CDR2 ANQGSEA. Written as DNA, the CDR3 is TGCGCCAGCAGCCACAACGGACAGGGCGGTATCCCCTACGAGCAGTACTTC. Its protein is CASSHNGQGGIPYEQYF.

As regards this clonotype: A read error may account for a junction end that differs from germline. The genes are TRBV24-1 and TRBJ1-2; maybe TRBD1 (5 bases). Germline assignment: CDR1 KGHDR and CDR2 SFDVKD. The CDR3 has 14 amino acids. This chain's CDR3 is CASSLGQGSPRYTF. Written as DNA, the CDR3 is TGTGCCAGCAGTTTAGGGCAGGGTTCTCCTCGCTACACCTTC.

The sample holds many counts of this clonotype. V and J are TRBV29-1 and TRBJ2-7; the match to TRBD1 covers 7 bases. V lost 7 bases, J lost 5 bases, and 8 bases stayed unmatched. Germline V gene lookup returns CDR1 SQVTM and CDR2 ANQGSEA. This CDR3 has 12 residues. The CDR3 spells CSARGQDHEQYF. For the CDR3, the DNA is TGCAGCGCCCGAGGACAGGACCACGAGCAGTACTTC.

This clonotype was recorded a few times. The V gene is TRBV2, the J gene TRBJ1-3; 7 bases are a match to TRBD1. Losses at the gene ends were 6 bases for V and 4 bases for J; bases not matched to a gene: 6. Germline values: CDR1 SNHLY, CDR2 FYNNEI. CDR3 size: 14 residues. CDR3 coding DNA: TGTGCCAGCAGACCGACAGGGTACGGAAACACCATATATTTT. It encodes CASRPTGYGNTIYF.

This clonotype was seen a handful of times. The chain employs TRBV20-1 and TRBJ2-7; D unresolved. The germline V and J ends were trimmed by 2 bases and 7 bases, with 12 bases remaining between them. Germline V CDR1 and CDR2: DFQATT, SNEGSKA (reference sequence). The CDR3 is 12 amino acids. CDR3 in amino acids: CSARSFLREQYF. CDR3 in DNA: TGCAGTGCTAGATCGTTTCTGAGGGAGCAGTACTTC.

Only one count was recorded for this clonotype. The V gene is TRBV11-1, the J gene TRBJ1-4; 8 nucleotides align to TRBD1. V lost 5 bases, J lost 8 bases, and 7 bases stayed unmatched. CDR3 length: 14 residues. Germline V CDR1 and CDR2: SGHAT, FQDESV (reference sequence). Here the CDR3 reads CASSPDRDMEKLFF. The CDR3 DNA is TGTGCCAGCAGCCCGGACAGGGACATGGAAAAACTGTTTTTT. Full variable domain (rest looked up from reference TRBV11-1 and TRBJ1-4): EAEVAQSPRYKITEKSQAVAFWCDPISGHATLYWYRQILGQGPELLVQFQDESVVDDSQLPKDRFSAERLKGVDSTLKIQPAELGDSAMYLCASSPDRDMEKLFFGSGTQLSVL.

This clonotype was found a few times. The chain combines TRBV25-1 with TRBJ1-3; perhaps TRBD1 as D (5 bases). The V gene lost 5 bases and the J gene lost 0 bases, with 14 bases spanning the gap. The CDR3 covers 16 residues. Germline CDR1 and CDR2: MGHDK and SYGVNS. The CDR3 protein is CASSFFGQGSGNTIYF. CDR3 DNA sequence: TGTGCCAGCAGTTTTTTTGGGCAGGGCTCTGGAAACACCATATATTTT.

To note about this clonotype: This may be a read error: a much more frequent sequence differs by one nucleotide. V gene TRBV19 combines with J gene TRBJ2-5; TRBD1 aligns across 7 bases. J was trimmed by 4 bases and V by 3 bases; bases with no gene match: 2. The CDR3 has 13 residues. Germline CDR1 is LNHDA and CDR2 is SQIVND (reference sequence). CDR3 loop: CASSMTGTETQYF. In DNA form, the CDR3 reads TGTGCCAGTAGTATGACAGGGACAGAGACCCAGTACTTC.

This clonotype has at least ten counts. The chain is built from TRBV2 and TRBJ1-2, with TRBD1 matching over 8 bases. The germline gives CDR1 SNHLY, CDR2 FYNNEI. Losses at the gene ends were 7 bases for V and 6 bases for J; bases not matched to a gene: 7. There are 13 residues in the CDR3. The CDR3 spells CASTVGQGDGYTF. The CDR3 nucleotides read TGTGCCAGCACGGTAGGACAGGGCGATGGCTACACCTTC.

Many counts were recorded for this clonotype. CDR3 DNA sequence: TGTGCCACCAGTGATTTTGGGAGCAATCAGCCCCAGCATTTT. Amino acids: CATSDFGSNQPQHF. V is TRBV24-1 and J is TRBJ1-5; the D is unclear. Germline V gene lookup returns CDR1 KGHDR and CDR2 SFDVKD. The CDR3 extends over 14 amino acids. V was pared by 1 base and J by 1 base, with 4 bases between.

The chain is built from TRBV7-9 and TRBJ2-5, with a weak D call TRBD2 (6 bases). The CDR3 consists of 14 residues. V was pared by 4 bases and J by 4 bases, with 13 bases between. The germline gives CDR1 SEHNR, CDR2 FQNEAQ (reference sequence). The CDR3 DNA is TGTGCCAGCAGCTCCCCGGGGGTAGGAGAGACCCAGTACTTC. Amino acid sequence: CASSSPGVGETQYF.

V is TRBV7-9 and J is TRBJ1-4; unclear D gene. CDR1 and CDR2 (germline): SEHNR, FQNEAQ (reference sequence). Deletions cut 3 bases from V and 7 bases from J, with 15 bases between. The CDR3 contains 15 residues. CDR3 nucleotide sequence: TGTGCCAGCAGCTTGGAATTGGGGAACACTGAAAAACTGTTTTTT. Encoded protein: CASSLELGNTEKLFF.

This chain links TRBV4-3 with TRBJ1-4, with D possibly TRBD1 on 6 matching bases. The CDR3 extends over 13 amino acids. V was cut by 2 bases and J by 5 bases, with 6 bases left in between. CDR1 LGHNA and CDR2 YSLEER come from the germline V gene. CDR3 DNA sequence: TGCGCCAGCAGCCAAACAGGGAATGAAAAACTGTTTTTT. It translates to CASSQTGNEKLFF.

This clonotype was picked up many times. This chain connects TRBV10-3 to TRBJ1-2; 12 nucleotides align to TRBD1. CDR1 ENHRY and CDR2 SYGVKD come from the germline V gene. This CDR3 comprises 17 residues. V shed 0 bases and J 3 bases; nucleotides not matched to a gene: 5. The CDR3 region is CAISESIGTGGDYGYTF. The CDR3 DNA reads TGTGCCATCAGTGAGTCGATCGGGACAGGGGGCGACTATGGCTACACCTTC.

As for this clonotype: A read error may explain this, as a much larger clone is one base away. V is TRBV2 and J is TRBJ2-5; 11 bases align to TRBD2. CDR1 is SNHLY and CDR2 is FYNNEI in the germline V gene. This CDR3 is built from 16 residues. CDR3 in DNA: TGTGCCAGCAGCCCCGGGACTAGCGGTGAACAAGAGACCCGGTACTTC. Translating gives CASSPGTSGEQETRYF.

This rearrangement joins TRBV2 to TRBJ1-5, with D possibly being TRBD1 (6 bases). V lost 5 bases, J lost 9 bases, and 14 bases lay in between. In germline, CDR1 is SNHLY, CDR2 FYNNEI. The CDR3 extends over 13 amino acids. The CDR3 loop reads CASSFTGRPPQHF. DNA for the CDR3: TGTGCCAGCAGTTTTACAGGGCGCCCGCCCCAGCATTTT.

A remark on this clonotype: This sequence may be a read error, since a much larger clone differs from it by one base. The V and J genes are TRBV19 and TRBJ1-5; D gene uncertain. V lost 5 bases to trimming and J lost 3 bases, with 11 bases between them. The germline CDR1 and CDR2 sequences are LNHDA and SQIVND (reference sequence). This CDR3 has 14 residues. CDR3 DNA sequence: TGTGCCAGTAGTGTATTTACAGACAATCAGCCCCAGCATTTT. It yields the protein CASSVFTDNQPQHF.

DNA of the CDR3: TGCAGTGCTAGCCGAGATAACTCTGGGGCCAACGTCCTGACTTTC. Its protein product is CSASRDNSGANVLTF. The rearrangement uses TRBV20-1 and TRBJ2-6, with no clear D. V was pared by 3 bases and J by 0 bases, with 9 bases between. This CDR3 is built from 15 residues. CDR1 and CDR2 (germline): DFQATT, SNEGSKA (reference sequence).